The clone carrying this TCR beta chain was recorded a few times. Its matching antigen is unknown. Sequenced material consisted of expressed TCRB transcripts (all of the isolated RNA was reverse transcribed). Assay: immunoSEQ multiplex PCR; the TCRdb copy retains only in-frame clones and omits some. The profile shows 200,000 to 250,000 clones, over 8.5% of them singletons. The entry originates in a study of beta chain features in type 1 diabetes. Study outcomes and limitations: PCR may have favored shorter templates equally in patients and controls.

The V and J ends lost 4 bases and 2 bases respectively, with 16 bases between them. The CDR3 covers 16 residues. Germline lookup yields CDR1 MDHEN and CDR2 SYDVKM. This chain connects TRBV28 to TRBJ2-3, with a tentative D call TRBD1 (6 bases). The sequence was obtained from a woman under 30 in good health. The specimen was naive CD4+ T cells from blood. DNA for the CDR3: TGTGCCAGCAGTTCCCCTTCCAGGGGAGCCACAGATACGCAGTATTTT. It codes for CASSSPSRGATDTQYF.